This TCR beta chain was recovered during a study of cytomegalovirus exposure and HLA in healthy donors. Broader study findings: Associated with cytomegalovirus, according to the listing, were some 180 TCR beta chains.

This CDR3 comprises 13 residues. Germline V gene data show CDR1 as MDHEN and CDR2 as SYDVKM. With V trimmed by 7 bases and J by 12 bases, 13 bases remained unmatched. Use of 60 Vbeta and 13 Jbeta primers characterized the PCR. The repertoire was sequenced with immunoSEQ multiplex PCR; TCRdb's copy has only in-frame clones and lacks some. The table has tens of thousands of clones, around 79% seen once. Healthy bone marrow donors made up the cohort. On this clone itself: Its antigen is unknown.

The receptor was isolated from a man aged 35 to 55 in good health and CMV-seronegative. Sequencing was carried out using PBMCs. The chain uses TRBV28 and TRBJ1-1; TRBD1 matches at 8 bases. In DNA, the CDR3 is TGTGCCAGCAATCTAAGGACAGGGTTGTGGACTTTCTTT. Translated: CASNLRTGLWTFF.